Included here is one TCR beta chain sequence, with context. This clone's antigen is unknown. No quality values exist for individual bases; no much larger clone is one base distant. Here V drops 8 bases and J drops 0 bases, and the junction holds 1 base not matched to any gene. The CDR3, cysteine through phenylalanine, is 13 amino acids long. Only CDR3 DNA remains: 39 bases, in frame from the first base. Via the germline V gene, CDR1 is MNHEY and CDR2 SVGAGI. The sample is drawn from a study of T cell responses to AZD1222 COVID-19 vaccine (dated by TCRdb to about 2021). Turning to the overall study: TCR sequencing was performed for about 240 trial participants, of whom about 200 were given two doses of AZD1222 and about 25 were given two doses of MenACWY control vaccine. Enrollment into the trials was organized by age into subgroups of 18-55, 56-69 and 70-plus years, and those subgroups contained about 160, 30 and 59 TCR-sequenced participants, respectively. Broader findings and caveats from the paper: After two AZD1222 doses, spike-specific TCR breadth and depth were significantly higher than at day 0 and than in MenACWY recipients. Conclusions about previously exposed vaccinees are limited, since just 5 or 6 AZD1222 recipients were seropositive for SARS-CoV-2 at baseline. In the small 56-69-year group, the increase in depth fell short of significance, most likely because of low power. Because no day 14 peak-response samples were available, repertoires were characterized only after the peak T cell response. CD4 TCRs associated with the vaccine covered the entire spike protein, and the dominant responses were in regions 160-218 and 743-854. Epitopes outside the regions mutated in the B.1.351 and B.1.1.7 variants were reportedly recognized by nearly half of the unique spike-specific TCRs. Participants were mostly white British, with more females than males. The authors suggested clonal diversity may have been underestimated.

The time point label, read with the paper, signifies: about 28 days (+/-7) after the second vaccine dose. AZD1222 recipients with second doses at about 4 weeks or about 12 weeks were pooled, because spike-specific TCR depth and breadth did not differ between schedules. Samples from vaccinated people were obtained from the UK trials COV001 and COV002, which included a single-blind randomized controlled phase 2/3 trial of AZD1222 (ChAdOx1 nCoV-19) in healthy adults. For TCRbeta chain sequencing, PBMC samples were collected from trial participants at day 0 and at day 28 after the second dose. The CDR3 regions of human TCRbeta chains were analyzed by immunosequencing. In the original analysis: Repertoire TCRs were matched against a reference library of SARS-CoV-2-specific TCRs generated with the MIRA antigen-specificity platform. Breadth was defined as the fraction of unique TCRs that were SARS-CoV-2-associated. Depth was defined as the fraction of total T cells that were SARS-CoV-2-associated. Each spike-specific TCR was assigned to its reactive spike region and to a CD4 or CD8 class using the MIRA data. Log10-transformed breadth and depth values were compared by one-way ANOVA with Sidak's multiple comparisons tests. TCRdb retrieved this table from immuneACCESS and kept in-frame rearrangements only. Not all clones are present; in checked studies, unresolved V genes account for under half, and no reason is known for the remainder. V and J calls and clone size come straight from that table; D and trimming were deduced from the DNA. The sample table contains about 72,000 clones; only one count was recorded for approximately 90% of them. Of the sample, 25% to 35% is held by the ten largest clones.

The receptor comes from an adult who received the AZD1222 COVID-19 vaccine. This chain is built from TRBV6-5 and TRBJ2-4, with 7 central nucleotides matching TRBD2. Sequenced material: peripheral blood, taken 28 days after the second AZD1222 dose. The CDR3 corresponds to CASREAAKNIQYF. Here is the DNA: TGTGCCAGCCGGGAGGCAGCCAAAAACATTCAGTACTTC.